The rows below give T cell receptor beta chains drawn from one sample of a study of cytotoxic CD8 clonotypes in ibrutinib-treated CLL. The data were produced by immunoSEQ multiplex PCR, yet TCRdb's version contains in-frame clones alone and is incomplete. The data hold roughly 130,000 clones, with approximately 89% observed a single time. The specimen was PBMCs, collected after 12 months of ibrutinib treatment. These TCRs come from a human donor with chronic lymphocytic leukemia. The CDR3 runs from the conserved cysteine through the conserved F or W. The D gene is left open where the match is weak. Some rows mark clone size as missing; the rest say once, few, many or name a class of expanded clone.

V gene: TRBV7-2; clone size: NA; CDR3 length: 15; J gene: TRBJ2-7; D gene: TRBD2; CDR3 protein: CASSFDTGTRNEQYF
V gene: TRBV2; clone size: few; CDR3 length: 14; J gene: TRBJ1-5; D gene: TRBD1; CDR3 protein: CASSWGQGVQPQHF
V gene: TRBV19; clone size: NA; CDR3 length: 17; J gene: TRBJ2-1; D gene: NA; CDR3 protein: CASSISRVLSSYNEQFF
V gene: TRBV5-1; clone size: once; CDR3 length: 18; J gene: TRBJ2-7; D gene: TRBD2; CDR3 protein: CASSYSGTSGRRTYEQYF
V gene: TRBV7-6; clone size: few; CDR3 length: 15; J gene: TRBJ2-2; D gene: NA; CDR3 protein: CASSLSSANTGELFF
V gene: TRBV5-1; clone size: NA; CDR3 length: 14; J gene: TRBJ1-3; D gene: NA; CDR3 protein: CASSLGQSGNTIYF
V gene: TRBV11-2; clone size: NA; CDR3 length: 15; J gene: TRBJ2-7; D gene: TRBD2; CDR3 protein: CASSRGLAGAIEQYF
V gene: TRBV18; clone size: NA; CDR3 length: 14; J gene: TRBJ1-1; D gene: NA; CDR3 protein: CASSTNKVGTEAFF
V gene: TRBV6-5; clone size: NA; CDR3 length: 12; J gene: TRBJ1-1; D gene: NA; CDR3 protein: CASSDPGWKAFF
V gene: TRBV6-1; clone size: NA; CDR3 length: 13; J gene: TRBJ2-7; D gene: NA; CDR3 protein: CASRGIGINEQYF
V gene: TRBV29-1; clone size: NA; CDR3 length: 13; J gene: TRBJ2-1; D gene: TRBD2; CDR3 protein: CSVEAGAVDEQFF
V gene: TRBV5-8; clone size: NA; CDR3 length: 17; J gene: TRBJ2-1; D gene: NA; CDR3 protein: CASSFDHRRSSYNEQFF
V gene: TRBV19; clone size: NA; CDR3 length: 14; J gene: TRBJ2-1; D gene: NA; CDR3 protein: CASSIGSQNNEQFF
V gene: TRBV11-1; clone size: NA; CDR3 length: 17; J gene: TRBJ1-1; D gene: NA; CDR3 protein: CASSLSSDGGINTEAFF
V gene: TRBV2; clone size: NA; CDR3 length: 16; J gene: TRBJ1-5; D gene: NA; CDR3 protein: CASSEDGGPGNQPQHF
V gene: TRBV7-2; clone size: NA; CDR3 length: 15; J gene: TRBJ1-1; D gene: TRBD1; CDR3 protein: CASSLVGQGRTEAFF
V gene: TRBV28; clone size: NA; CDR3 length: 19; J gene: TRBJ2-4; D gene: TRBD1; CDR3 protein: CASTPPQGARSSAKNIQYF
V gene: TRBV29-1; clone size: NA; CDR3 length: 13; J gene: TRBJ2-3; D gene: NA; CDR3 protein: CSVAEGGTDTQYF
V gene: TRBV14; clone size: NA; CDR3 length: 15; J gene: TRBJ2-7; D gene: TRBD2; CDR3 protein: CASSHGTSGIYEQYF
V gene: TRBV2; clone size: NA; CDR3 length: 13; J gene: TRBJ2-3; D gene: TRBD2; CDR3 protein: CASRLALGDTQYF
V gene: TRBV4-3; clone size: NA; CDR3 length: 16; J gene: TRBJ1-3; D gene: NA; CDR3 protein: CASSPTTGTPGNTIYF
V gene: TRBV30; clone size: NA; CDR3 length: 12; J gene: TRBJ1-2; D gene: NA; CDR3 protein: CAWSVAPVGYTF
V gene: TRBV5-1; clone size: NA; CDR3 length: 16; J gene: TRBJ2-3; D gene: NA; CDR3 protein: CASELSYRSSTDTQYF
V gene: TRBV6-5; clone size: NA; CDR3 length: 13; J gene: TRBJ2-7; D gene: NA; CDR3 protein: CASSYSESYEQYF
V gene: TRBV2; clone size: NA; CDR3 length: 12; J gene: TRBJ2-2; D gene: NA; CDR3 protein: CASSKNTGELFF
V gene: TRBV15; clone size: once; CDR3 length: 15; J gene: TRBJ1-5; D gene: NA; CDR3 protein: CATSRSRVPNQPQHF
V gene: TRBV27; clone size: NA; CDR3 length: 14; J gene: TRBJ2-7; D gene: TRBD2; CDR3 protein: CASGPSGRPTEQYF
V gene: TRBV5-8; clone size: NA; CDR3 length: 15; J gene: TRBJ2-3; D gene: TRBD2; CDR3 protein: CASSSGLGGPDTQYF
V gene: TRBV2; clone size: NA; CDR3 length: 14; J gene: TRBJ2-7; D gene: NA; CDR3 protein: CASTPTGGSYEQYF
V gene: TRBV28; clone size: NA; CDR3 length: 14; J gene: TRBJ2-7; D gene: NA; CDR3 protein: CASSSTGRSYEQYF
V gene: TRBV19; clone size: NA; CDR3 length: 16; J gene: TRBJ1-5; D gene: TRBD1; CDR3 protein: CASSRTGGNLGQPQHF
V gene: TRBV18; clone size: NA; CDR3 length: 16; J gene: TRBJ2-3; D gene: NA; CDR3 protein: CASSPPIVESTDTQYF
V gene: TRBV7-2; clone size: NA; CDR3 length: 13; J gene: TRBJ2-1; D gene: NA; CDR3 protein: CASSSYGNNEQFF
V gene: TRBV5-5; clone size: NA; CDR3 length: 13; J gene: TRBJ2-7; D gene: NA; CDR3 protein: CASSLARLSEQYF
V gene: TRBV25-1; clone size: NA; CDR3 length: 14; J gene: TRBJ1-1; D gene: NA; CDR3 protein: CASSGPGSPTEAFF
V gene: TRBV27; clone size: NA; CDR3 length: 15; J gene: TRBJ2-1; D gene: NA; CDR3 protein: CASSPRSAGNNEQFF
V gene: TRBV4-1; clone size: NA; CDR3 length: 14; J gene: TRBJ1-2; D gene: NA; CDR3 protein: CASSQESINYGYTF
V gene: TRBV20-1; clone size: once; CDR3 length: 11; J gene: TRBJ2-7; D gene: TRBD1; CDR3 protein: CSGTGGYEQYF
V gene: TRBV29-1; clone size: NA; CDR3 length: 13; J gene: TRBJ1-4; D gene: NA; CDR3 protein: CSVVKGTNEKLFF
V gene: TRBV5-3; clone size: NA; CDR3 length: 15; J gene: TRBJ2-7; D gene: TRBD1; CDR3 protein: CARSLAQGARYEQYF
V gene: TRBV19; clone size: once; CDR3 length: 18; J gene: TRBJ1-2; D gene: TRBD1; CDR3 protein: CASSPDPPMTGGIYGYTF
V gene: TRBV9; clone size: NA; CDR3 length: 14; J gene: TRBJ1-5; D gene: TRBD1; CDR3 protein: CASSATGFNQPQHF
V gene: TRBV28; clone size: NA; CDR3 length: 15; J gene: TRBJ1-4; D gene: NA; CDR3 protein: CASSLVQEGLGKLFF
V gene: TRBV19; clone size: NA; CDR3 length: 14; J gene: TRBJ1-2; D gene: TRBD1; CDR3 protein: CASIMGQGSYGYTF
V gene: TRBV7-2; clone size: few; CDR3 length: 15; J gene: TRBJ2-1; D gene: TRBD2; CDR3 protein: CASSQMSGAYNEQFF
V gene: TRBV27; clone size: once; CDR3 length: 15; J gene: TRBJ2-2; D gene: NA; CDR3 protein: CASSFGTTNGGELFF
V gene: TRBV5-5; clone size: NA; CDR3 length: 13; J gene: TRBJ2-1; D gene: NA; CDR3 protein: CASSPWNGDEQFF
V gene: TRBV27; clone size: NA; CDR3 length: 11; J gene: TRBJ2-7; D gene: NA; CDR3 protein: CASSGTYEQYF
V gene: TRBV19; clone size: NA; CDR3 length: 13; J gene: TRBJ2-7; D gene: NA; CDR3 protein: CASSWPGAYEQYF
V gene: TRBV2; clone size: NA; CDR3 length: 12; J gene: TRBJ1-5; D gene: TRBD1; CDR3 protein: CASTPGGQPQHF
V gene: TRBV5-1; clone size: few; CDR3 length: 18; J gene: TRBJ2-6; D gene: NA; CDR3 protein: CASSLVGRSEAGANVLTF
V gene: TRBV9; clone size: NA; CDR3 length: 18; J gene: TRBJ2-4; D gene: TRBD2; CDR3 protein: CASSPGTSGGIAKNIQYF
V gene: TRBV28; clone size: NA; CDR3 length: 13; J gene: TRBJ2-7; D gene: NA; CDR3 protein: CASSPMGAYEQYF
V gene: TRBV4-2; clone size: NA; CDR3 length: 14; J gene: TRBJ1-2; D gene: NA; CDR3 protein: CASSQPSENYGYTF
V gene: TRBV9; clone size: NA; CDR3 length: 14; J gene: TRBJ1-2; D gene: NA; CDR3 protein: CASSVMEANYGYTF
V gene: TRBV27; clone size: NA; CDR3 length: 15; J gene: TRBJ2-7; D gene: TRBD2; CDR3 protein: CASSPTPGLADEQYF
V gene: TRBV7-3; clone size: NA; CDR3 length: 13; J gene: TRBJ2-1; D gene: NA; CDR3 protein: CASSLRGTNEQFF
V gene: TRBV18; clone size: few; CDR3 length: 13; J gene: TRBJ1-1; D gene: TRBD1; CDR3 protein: CASSPPGGPEAFF